These 17 T cell receptor beta chains originate from one sample sequenced in a study of blood T cell repertoires in COVID-19. Assay: immunoSEQ multiplex PCR; the TCRdb copy retains only in-frame clones and omits some. The table includes tens of thousands of clones, roughly 80% detected once. Sequenced input: peripheral blood. The receptor set was obtained from a man of 80 years or more with active or convalescent COVID-19.

The rearrangement links TRBV5-1 to TRBJ2-7; D perhaps matches TRBD1 (6 bases). The CDR3 spans 14 residues. The germline V gene has CDR1 SGHRS and CDR2 YFSETQ. The V and J ends lost 4 bases and 0 bases respectively, with 11 bases between them. CDR3 nucleotide sequence: TGCGCCAGCAGCCCGGGGACATTCTCCTACGAGCAGTACTTC. It specifies CASSPGTFSYEQYF.

This chain links TRBV7-9 with TRBJ2-3, with 7 positions matching TRBD1. CDR1 and CDR2 (germline): SEHNR, FQNEAQ (reference sequence). This CDR3 is 13 amino acids long. V lost 5 bases to trimming and J lost 1 base; unmatched junction nucleotides: 0. CDR3 loop: CASSGQGTDTQYF. Written as DNA, the CDR3 is TGTGCCAGCAGCGGACAGGGCACAGATACGCAGTATTTT. Variable domain in full (rest from reference TRBV7-9 and TRBJ2-3): DTGVSQNPRHKITKRGQNVTFRCDPISEHNRLYWYRQTLGQGPEFLTYFQNEAQLEKSRLLSDRFSAERPKGSFSTLEIQRTEQGDSAMYLCASSGQGTDTQYFGPGTRLTVL.

The rearrangement links TRBV7-9 to TRBJ2-1; 7 bases agree with TRBD2. The CDR3 is 15 residues long. V was pared by 8 bases and J by 4 bases, with 11 bases of the junction left unmatched. Germline assignment: CDR1 SEHNR and CDR2 FQNEAQ (reference sequence). CDR3 in DNA: TGTGCCAGCCTCCGGGCTAGCGGAGATTACAATGAGCAGTTCTTC. Amino acid sequence: CASLRASGDYNEQFF.

This chain uses TRBV5-1 with TRBJ2-2; 7 bases match TRBD2. The CDR3 consists of 15 residues. Germline trimming cut 4 bases from V and 6 bases from J; bases unmatched to any gene: 9. The germline gives CDR1 SGHRS, CDR2 YFSETQ. CDR3 bases: TGCGCCAGCAGCGCTCCCACTAGCGCGGCCGGGGAGCTGTTTTTT. It encodes CASSAPTSAAGELFF.

The V call is TRBV19, the J call TRBJ2-3; TRBD2 aligns across 10 bases. The CDR3 has 15 residues. J lost 3 bases, V lost 6 bases, and 6 bases had no gene match. CDR1 and CDR2 from the germline V gene are LNHDA and SQIVND (reference sequence). As DNA, the CDR3 is TGTGCCAGTAGCAACAGCGGGGGGGCGACAGATACGCAGTATTTT. Encoded protein: CASSNSGGATDTQYF.

In nucleotides, the CDR3 is TGTGCCAGTAGTGGGACTAGCGGGCGCCCCCGGGATGAGCAGTTCTTC. It specifies CASSGTSGRPRDEQFF. The rearrangement uses TRBV19 and TRBJ2-1, with TRBD2 identical over 12 bases. The CDR3 runs 16 residues. Germline V lookup: CDR1 LNHDA, CDR2 SQIVND (reference sequence). V was clipped by 5 bases and J by 8 bases; unmatched bases: 10.

This clone was seen only a few times. V gene TRBV7-8 combines with J gene TRBJ1-3; perhaps TRBD1 as D (5 bases). Germline-derived CDR1 and CDR2 are SGHVS and FQNEAQ. The CDR3 contains 16 residues. V lost 0 bases to trimming and J lost 2 bases, with 11 bases between them. CDR3 amino acids: CASSLAWGAAGNTIYF. For the CDR3, the DNA is TGTGCCAGCAGCTTAGCTTGGGGCGCGGCTGGAAACACCATATATTTT.

Only one count was recorded for this clone. The V and J genes are TRBV6-1 and TRBJ1-6; a possible D gene is TRBD1 (5 bases). The CDR3 runs 19 residues. V dropped 4 bases and J dropped 0 bases, with 19 bases sitting between them. The germline V gene has CDR1 MNHNS and CDR2 SASEGT. The CDR3 spells CASSVGGVSFGSYNSPLHF. Here the CDR3 DNA reads TGTGCCAGCAGTGTGGGAGGGGTTAGTTTTGGCTCCTATAATTCACCCCTCCACTTT.

V usage is TRBV2 and J usage is TRBJ1-2; D perhaps matches TRBD1 (5 bases). Per germline, CDR1 SNHLY and CDR2 FYNNEI. CDR3 length: 14 residues. V was clipped by 6 bases and J by 4 bases, with 15 bases between them. The CDR3 reads CASRIAGGSYGYTF. CDR3 in DNA: TGTGCCAGCAGAATCGCCGGGGGTTCCTATGGCTACACCTTC.

The genes are TRBV30 and TRBJ2-3; D perhaps matches TRBD1 (5 bases). V lost 3 bases and J 1 base, leaving 8 bases between the germline ends. The length of the CDR3 is 13 residues. CDR1 is GTSNPN, CDR2 SVGIG, per germline (reference sequence). The DNA of the CDR3 is TGTGCCTGGAGAATCAGGGGCACAGATACGCAGTATTTT. Residues: CAWRIRGTDTQYF.

The chain couples TRBV3-1 (or the pseudogene TRBV3-2) to TRBJ2-7; TRBD1 agrees at 9 bases. Germline V lookup: CDR1 LGHDT, CDR2 YNNKEL (reference sequence). J lost 0 bases, V lost 8 bases, and 11 bases had no gene match. The CDR3 extends over 16 amino acids. The CDR3 spells CASRQGGYFASYEQYF. The CDR3, as DNA: TGTGCCAGCCGACAGGGGGGATATTTTGCCTCCTACGAGCAGTACTTC.

The chain joins TRBV4-1 to TRBJ1-4; 9 nucleotides line up with TRBD1. The CDR3 sequence is 14 residues long. Trimming at V came to 4 bases and at J to 7 bases, leaving 4 bases not matched to a gene. In germline, CDR1 is MGHRA, CDR2 YSYEKL. CDR3: CASSPTGGGEKLFF. The DNA for the CDR3 is TGCGCCAGCAGCCCGACAGGGGGGGGTGAAAAACTGTTTTTT.

The chain joins TRBV11-2 to TRBJ2-3; the match to TRBD1 covers 8 bases. J lost 5 bases, V lost 0 bases, and 10 bases had no gene match. Germline lookup yields CDR1 SGHAT and CDR2 FQNNGV. The CDR3 length is 17 residues. The CDR3 nucleotides read TGTGCCAGCAGCTTAGAAAGAGGCAGGGGGCGTCTAGATACGCAGTATTTT. Amino acid sequence: CASSLERGRGRLDTQYF.

This clone was detected a few times. The chain combines TRBV11-2 with TRBJ2-7, with TRBD1 as a possible D gene (5 bases). Looked up from germline, CDR1 is SGHAT and CDR2 is FQNNGV. The CDR3 spans 13 residues. Trimming shortened V by 4 bases and J by 4 bases, and 11 bases separated the two germline ends. CDR3 nucleotides: TGTGCCAGCAGCTCCCTGGGGCGTTACGAGCAGTACTTC. Residues: CASSSLGRYEQYF. The complete variable domain, with remaining parts taken from reference TRBV11-2 and TRBJ2-7, reads EAGVAQSPRYKIIEKRQSVAFWCNPISGHATLYWYQQILGQGPKLLIQFQNNGVVDDSQLPKDRFSAERLKGVDSTLKIQPAKLEDSAVYLCASSSLGRYEQYFGPGTRLTVT.

The rearrangement uses TRBV5-1 and TRBJ1-1; the D gene is possibly TRBD1 (6 bases). The germline V gene has CDR1 SGHRS and CDR2 YFSETQ. CDR3 length equals 15 residues. V lost 0 bases and J lost 4, with 13 bases in between. The CDR3 sequence is CASSLAQGWGTEAFF. The CDR3 DNA follows: TGCGCCAGCAGCTTGGCACAGGGTTGGGGCACTGAAGCTTTCTTT.

The chain combines TRBV12-3 or TRBV12-4 with TRBJ2-5, with TRBD1 as a possible D gene (6 bases). The CDR3 spans 12 residues. V lost 8 bases and J lost 5, with 12 bases in between. The CDR3 is CASGTGRETQYF. The DNA of the CDR3 is TGTGCCAGCGGCACAGGGCGGGAGACCCAGTACTTC.

J is TRBJ2-5 and V is TRBV10-1; TRBD2 matches at 8 bases. Germline values: CDR1 WNHNN, CDR2 SYGVQD (reference sequence). After removal of 6 bases from V and 0 bases from J, the junction contained 3 bases not matched to a gene. The CDR3 extends over 14 amino acids. CDR3 residues: CASSQRGYQETQYF. CDR3 in DNA: TGCGCCAGCAGCCAGCGGGGGTACCAAGAGACCCAGTACTTC.